Here is one TCR beta chain with its context. This specimen comes from a study of identical twins. Trimming stripped 5 bases from V and 2 bases from J, with 12 bases between. Germline V CDR1 and CDR2: KGHDR, SFDVKD. The CDR3 totals 15 residues. MiXCR, applied by TCRdb to the 5' RACE reads, yields one record per CDR3 protein. The table records some 1,700,000 distinct CDR3 sequences, less than 40% of them present only once. The TCR was taken from a newborn girl in good health. V is TRBV24-1 and J is TRBJ1-5, with D perhaps matching TRBD1 (6 bases). The sequencing sample was made of cord blood. The CDR3 protein is CATSGPGVGNQPQHF. CDR3 nucleotide sequence: TGTGCCACCAGTGGACCAGGGGTAGGCAATCAGCCCCAGCATTTT.